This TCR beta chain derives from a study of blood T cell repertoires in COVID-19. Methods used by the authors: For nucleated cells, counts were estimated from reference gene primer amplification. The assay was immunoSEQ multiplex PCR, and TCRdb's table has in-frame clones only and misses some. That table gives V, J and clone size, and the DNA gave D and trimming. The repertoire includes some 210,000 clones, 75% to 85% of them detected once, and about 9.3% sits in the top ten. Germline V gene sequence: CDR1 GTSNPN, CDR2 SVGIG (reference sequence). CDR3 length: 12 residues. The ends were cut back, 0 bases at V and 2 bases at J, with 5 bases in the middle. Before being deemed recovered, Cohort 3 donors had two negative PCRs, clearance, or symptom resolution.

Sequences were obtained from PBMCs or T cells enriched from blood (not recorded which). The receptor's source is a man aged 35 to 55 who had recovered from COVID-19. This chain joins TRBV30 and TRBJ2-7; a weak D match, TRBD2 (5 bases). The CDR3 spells CAWSVRAYEQYF. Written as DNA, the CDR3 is TGTGCCTGGAGTGTGCGGGCCTACGAGCAGTACTTC.